One sample yielded the 3 T cell receptor beta chains listed below, sequenced in a study of neoadjuvant nivolumab and ipilimumab in lung cancer. Data came from immunoSEQ multiplex PCR; TCRdb stores just in-frame clones and leaves some out. Of about 30,000 clones listed, more than 75% were seen once; the top ten hold roughly 18%. This material consisted of tumor tissue, taken after neoadjuvant nivolumab, alone or with ipilimumab, at or shortly before surgery. The source is an adult with non-small cell lung cancer.

The chain couples TRBV6-6 to TRBJ2-2, with 8 bases fitting TRBD1. The V segment lost 7 bases and the J segment 7 bases; nucleotides outside the gene matches: 8. Germline CDR1 MNHNY, CDR2 SVGAGI (reference sequence). The CDR3 is 14 residues long. The CDR3 DNA sequence: TGTGCCAGCAAAAAGACAGGGGCTGACGGGGAGCTGTTTTTT. Protein: CASKKTGADGELFF.

The chain links TRBV7-2 to TRBJ2-2, with a tentative D call TRBD2 (5 bases). Germline V gene data show CDR1 as SGHTA and CDR2 as FQGNSA. The CDR3 runs to 13 residues. The V and J ends lost 0 bases and 6 bases respectively, with 5 bases between them. The CDR3 protein is CASSLAGAGELFF. CDR3 sequence (DNA): TGTGCCAGCAGCTTAGCCGGGGCCGGGGAGCTGTTTTTT.

V gene TRBV6-5 combines with J gene TRBJ1-1; 10 nucleotides agree with TRBD1. Germline CDR1 reads MNHEY; CDR2 reads SVGAGI. The CDR3 runs 16 residues. J gave up 6 bases and V 2 bases, and 9 bases lay outside the gene matches. The CDR3 spells CASSYDYPGTGAEAFF. The CDR3 DNA reads TGTGCCAGCAGTTACGACTACCCCGGGACAGGGGCTGAAGCTTTCTTT.